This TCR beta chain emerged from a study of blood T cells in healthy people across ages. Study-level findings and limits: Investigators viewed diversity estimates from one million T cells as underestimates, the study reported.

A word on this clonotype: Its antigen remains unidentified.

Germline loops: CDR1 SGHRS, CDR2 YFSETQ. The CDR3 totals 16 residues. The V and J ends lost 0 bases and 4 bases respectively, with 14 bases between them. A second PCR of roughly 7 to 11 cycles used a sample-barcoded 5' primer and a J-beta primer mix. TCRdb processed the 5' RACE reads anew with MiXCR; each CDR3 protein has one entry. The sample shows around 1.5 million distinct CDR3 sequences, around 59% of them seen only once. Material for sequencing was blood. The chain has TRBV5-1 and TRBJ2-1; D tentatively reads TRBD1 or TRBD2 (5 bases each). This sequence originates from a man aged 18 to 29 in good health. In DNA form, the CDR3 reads TGCGCCAGCAGCTTGGCCGAGGGGCAGGCTTACAATGAGCAGTTCTTC. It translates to CASSLAEGQAYNEQFF.